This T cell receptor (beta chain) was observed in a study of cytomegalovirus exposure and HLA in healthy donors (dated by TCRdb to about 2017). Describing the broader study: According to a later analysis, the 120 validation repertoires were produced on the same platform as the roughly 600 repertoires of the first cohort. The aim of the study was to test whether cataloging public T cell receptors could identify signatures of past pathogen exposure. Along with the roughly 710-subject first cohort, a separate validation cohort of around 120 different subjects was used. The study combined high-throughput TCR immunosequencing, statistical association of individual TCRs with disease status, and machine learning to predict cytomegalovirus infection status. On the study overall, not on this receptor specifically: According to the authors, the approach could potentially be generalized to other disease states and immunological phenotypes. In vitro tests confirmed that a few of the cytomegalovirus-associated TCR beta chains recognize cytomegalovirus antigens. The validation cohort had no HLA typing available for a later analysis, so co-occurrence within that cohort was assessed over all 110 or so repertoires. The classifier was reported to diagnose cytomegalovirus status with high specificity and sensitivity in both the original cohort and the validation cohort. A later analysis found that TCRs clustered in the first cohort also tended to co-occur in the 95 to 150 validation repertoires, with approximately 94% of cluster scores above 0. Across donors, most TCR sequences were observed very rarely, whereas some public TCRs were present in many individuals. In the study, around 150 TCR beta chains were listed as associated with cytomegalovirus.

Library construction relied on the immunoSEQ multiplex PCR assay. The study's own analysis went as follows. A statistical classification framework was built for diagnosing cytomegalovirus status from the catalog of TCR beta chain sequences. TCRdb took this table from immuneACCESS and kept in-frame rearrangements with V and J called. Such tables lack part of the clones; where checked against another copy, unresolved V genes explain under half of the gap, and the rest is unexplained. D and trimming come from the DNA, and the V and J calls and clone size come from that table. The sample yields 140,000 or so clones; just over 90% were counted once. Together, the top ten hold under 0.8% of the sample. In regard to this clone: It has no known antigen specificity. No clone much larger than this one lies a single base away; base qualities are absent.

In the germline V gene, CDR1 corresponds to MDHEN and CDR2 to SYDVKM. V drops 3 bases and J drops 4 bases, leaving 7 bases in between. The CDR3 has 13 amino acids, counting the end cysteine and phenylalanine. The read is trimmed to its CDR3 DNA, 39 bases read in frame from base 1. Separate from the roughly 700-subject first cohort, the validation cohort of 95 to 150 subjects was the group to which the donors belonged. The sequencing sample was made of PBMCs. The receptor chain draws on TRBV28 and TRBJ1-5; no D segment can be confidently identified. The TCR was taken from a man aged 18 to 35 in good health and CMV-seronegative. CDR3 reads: CASSLVENQPQHF. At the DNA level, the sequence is TGTGCCAGCAGTTTGGTAGAGAATCAGCCCCAGCATTTT.